This T cell receptor (beta chain) appears in the sequencing data of a study of CD8+ T cells in alopecia areata. The table lists this clone with a count of one. In each case, RNA was isolated and then reverse transcribed into cDNA as the sequencing template. Data came from immunoSEQ multiplex PCR; TCRdb stores just in-frame clones and leaves some out. The sample shows roughly 130,000 clones, roughly 61% of them seen only once. The V segment lost 6 bases and the J segment 5 bases; nucleotides outside the gene matches: 6. The CDR3 spans 13 residues. CDR1 is MNHEY and CDR2 is SMNVEV in the germline V gene (reference sequence).

Here the sequenced sample was CD4+ T cells sorted from blood, taken at week 0. This TCR was recovered from a human donor with alopecia areata. V and J are TRBV27 and TRBJ1-1; the match to TRBD1 covers 7 bases. CDR3 loop: CASSPGRGTEAFF. In DNA, the CDR3 is TGTGCCAGCAGCCCGGGCAGGGGGACTGAAGCTTTCTTT.